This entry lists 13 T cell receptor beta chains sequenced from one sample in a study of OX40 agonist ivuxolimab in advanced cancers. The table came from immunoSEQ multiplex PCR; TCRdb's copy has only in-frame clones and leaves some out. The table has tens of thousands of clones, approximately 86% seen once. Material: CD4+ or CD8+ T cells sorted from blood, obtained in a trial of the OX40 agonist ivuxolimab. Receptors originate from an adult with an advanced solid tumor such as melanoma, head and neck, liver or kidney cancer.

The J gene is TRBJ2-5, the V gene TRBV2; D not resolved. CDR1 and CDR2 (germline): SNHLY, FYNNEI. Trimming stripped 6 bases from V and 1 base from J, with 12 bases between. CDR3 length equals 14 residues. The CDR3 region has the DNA TGTGCCAGCAGAGACCGGGCCTTCCAAGAGACCCAGTACTTC. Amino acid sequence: CASRDRAFQETQYF. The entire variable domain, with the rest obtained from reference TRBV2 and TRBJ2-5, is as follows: EPEVTQTPSHQVTQMGQEVILRCVPISNHLYFYWYRQILGQKVEFLVSFYNNEISEKSEIFDDQFSVERPDGSNFTLKIRSTKLEDSAMYFCASRDRAFQETQYFGPGTRLLVL.

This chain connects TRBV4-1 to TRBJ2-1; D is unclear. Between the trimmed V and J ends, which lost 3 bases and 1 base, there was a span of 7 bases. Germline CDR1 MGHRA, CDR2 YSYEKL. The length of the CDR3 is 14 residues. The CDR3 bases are TGCGCCAGCAGCCAGCCCGATTCCTACAATGAGCAGTTCTTC. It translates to CASSQPDSYNEQFF.

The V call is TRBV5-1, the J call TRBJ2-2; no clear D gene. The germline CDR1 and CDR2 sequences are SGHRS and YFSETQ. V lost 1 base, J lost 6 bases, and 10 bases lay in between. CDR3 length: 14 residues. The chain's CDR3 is CASSLKGLPGELFF. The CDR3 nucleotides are TGCGCCAGCAGCTTGAAGGGATTGCCCGGGGAGCTGTTTTTT. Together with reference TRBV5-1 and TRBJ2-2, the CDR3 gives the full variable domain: KAGVTQTPRYLIKTRGQQVTLSCSPISGHRSVSWYQQTPGQGLQFLFEYFSETQRNKGNFPGRFSGRQFSNSRSEMNVSTLELGDSALYLCASSLKGLPGELFFGEGSRLTVL.

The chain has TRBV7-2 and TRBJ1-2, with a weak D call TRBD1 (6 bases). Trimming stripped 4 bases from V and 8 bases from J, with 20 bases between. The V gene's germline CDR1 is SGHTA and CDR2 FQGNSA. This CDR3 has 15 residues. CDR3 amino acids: CASSSRRDARGGYTF. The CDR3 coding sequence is TGTGCCAGCAGCTCGCGGCGGGACGCCAGGGGAGGCTACACCTTC. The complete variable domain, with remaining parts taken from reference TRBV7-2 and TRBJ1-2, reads GAGVSQSPSNKVTEKGKDVELRCDPISGHTALYWYRQSLGQGLEFLIYFQGNSAPDKSGLPSDRFSAERTGGSVSTLTIQRTQQEDSAVYLCASSSRRDARGGYTFGSGTRLTVV.

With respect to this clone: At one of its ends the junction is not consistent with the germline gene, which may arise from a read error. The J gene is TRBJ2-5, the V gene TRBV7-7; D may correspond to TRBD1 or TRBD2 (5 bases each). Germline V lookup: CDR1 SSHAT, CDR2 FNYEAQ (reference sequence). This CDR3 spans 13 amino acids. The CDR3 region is CASSHGAEETQYF. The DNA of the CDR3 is TGTGCTAGCAGCCACGGGGCAGAAGAGACCCAGTACTTC.

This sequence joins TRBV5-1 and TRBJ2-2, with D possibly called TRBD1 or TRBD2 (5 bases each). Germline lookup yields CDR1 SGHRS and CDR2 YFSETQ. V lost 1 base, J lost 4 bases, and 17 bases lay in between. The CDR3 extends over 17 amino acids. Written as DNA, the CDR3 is TGCGCCAGCAGCTTGACTGGCATGGGGGTCGGCACCGGGGAGCTGTTTTTT. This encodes CASSLTGMGVGTGELFF.

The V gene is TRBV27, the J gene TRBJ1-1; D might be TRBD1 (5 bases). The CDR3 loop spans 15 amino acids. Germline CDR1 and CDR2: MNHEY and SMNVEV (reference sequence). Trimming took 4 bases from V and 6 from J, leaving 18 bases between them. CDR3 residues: CASSYRRLLGAEAFF. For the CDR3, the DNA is TGTGCCAGCAGTTACCGCAGATTGTTAGGGGCTGAAGCTTTCTTT.

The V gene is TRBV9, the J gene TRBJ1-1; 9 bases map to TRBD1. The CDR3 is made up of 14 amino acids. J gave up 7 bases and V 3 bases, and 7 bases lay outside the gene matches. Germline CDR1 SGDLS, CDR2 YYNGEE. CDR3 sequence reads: CASSASGTGLEAFF. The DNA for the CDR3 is TGTGCCAGCAGCGCCTCCGGGACAGGGCTTGAAGCTTTCTTT. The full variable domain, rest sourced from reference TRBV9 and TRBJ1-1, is DSGVTQTPKHLITATGQRVTLRCSPRSGDLSVYWYQQSLDQGLQFLIQYYNGEERAKGNILERFSAQQFPDLHSELNLSSLELGDSALYFCASSASGTGLEAFFGQGTRLTVV.

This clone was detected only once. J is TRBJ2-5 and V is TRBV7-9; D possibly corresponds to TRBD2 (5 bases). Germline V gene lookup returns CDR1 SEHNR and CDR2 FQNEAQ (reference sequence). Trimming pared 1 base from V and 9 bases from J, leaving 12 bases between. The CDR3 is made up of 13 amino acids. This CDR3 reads CASSLEGPGAQYF. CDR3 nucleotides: TGTGCCAGCAGCTTAGAAGGCCCCGGGGCCCAGTACTTC.

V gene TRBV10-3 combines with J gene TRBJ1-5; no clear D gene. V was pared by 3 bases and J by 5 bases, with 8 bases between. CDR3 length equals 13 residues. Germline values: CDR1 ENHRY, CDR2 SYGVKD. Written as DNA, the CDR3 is TGTGCCATCAGTGATAACATCGATCAGCCCCAGCATTTT. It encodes CAISDNIDQPQHF.

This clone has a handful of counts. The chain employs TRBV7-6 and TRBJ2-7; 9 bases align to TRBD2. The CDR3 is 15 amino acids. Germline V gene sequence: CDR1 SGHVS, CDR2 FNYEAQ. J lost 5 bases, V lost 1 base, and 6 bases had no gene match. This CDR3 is CASSLDAGGPHEQYF. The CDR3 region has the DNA TGTGCCAGCAGCTTAGACGCGGGAGGGCCGCACGAGCAGTACTTC.

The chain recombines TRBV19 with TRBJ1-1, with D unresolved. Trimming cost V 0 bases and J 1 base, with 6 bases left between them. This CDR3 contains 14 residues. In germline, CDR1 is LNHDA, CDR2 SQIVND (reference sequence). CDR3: CASSIDLENTEAFF. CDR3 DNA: TGTGCCAGTAGTATAGATCTCGAGAACACTGAAGCTTTCTTT.

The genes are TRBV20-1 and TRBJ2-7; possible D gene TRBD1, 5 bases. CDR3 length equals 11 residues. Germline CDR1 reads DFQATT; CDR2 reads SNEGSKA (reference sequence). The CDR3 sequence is CSADKFYEQYF. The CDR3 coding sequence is TGCAGCGCGGACAAATTCTACGAGCAGTACTTC.